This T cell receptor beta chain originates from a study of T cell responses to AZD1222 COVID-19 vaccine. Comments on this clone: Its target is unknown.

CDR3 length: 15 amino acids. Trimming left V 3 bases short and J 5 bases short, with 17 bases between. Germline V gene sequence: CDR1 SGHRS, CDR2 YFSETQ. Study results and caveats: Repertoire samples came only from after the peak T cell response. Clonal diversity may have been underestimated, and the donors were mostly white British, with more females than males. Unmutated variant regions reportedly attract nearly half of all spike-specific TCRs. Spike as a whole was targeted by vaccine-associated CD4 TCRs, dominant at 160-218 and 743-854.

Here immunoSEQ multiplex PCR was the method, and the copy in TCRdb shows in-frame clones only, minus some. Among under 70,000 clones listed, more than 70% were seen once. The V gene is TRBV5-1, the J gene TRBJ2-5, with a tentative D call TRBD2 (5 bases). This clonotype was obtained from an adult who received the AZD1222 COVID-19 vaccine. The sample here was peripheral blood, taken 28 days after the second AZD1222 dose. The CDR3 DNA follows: TGCGCCAGCAGCTCGGACGGCGGGTCGGAGGAGACCCAGTACTTC. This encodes CASSSDGGSEETQYF.